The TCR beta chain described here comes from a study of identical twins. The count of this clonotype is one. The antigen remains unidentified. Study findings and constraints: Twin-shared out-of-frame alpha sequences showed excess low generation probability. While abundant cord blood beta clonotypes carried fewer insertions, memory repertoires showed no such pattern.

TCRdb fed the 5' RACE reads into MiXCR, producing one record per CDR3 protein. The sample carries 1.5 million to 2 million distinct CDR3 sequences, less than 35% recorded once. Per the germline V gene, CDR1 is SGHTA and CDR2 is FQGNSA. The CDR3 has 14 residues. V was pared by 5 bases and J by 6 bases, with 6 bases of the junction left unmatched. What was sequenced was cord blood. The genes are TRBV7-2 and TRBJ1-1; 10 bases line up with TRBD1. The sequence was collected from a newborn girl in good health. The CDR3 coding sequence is TGTGCCAGCAGCACGGGACAGGGGTTACCTGAAGCTTTCTTT. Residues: CASSTGQGLPEAFF.